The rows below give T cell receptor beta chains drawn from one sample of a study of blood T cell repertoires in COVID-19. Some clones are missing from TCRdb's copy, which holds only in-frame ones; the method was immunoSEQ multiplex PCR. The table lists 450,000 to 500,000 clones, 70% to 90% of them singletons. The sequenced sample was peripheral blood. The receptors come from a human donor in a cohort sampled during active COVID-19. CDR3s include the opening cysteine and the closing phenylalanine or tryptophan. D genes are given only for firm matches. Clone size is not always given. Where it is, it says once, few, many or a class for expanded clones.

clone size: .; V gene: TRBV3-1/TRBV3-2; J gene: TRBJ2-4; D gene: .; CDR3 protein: CASSQELAKNIQYF; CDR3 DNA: TGTGCCAGCAGCCAAGAACTAGCCAAAAACATTCAGTACTTC
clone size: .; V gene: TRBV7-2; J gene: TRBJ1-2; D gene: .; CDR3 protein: CASSLVESNYGYTF; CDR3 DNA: TGTGCCAGCAGCTTAGTGGAGAGTAACTATGGCTACACCTTC
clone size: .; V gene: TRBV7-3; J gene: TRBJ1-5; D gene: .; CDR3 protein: CASSEGSGKQPQHF; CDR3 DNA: TGTGCCAGCAGCGAAGGTTCAGGGAAACAGCCCCAGCATTTT
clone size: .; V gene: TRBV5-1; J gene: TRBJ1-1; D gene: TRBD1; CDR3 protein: CASSYLPGQGADTEAFF; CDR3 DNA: TGCGCCAGCAGCTACCTTCCGGGACAGGGGGCGGACACTGAAGCTTTCTTT
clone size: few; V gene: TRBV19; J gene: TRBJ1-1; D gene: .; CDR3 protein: CASSRSRENTEAFF; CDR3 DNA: TGTGCCAGTAGTAGGTCCCGGGAGAACACTGAAGCTTTCTTT
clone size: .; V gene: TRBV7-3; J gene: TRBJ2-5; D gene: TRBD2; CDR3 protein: CASGPQGRVEETQYF; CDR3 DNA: TGTGCCAGCGGTCCCCAAGGGAGGGTGGAAGAGACCCAGTACTTC
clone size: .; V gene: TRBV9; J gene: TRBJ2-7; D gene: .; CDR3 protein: CASSAEGLRGQYF; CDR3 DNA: TGTGCCAGCAGCGCCGAGGGACTTCGGGGGCAGTACTTC
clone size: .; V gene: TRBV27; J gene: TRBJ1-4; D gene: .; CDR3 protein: CASSLSGLKGEKLFF; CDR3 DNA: TGTGCCAGCAGTTTATCTGGCCTTAAGGGGGAAAAACTGTTTTTT
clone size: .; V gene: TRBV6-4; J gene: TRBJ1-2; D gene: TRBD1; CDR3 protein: CASRLGTGANYGYTF; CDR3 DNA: TGTGCCAGCAGGCTCGGGACAGGGGCTAACTATGGCTACACCTTC
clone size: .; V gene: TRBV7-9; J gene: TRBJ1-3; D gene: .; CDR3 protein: CASTIRSGHSGNTIYF; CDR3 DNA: TGTGCCAGCACAATAAGGTCGGGTCACTCTGGAAACACCATATATTTT
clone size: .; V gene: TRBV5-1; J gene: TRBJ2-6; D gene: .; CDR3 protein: CASSYRDSGANVLTF; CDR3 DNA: TGCGCCAGCAGCTACAGGGATTCTGGGGCCAACGTCCTGACTTTC
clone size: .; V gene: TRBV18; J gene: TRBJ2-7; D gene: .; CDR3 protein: CASSPGQSSSYEQYF; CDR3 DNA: TGTGCCAGCTCCCCAGGACAGAGTAGCTCCTACGAGCAGTACTTC
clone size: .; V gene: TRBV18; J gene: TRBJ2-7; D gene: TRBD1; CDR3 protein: CASSPPVTGTYEQYF; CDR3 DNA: TGTGCCAGCTCACCACCAGTGACAGGGACCTACGAGCAGTACTTC
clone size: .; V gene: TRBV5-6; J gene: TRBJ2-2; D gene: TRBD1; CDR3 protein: CASSSTSGTGGIGELFF; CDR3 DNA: TGTGCCAGCAGCTCGACATCCGGGACAGGGGGAATCGGGGAGCTGTTTTTT
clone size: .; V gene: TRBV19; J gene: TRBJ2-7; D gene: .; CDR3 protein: CASISSYEQYF; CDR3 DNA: TGTGCCAGTATCTCCTCCTACGAGCAGTACTTC
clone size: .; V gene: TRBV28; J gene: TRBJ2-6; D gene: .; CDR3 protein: CASSLQGRKRPGANVLTF; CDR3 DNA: TGTGCCAGCAGTTTACAGGGTAGGAAAAGGCCTGGGGCCAACGTCCTGACTTTC
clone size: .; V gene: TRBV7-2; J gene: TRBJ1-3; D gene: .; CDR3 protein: CASSLDRASGNTIYF; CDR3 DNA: TGTGCCAGCAGCTTAGACAGGGCGTCTGGAAACACCATATATTTT
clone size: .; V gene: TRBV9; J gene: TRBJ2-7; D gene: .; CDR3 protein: CASSVGPGGSYEQYF; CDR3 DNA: TGTGCCAGCAGCGTAGGCCCCGGGGGTTCCTACGAGCAGTACTTC
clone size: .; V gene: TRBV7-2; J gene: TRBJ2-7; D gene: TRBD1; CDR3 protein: CASSTRQGNYEQYF; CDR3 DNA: TGTGCCAGCAGCACCAGACAGGGGAACTACGAGCAGTACTTC
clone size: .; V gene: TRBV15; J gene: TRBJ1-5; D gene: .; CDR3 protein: CATSRQLNQPQHF; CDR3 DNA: TGTGCCACCAGCAGACAGTTAAATCAGCCCCAGCATTTT
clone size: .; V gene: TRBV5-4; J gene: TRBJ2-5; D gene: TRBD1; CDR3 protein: CASSFGTGGLETQYF; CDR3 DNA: TGTGCCAGCAGCTTCGGGACAGGGGGCCTAGAGACCCAGTACTTC
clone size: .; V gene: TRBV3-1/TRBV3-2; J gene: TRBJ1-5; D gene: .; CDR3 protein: CASSQDVGQGQPQHF; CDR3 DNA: TGTGCCAGCAGCCAAGATGTGGGGCAAGGGCAGCCCCAGCATTTT
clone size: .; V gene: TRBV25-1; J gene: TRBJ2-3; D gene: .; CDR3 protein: CASSEQGRHTDTQYF; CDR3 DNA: TGTGCCAGCAGTGAGCAGGGGCGACACACAGATACGCAGTATTTT
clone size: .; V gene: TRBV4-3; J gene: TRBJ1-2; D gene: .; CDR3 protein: CASSQDGTVYGYTF; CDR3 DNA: TGCGCCAGCAGCCAAGATGGCACAGTCTATGGCTACACCTTC
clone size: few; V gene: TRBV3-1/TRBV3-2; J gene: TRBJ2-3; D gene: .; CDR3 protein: CASGSMDKGQDTQYF; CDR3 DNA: TGTGCCAGCGGGTCGATGGACAAGGGCCAAGATACGCAGTATTTT
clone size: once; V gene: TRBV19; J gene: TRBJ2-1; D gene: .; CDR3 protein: CASSSISGYNEQFF; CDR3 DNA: TGTGCCAGTAGTTCGATTAGCGGCTACAATGAGCAGTTCTTC
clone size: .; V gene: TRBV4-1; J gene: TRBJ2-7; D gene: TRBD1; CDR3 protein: CASSQDQETGGYEQYF; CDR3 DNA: TGCGCCAGCAGCCAAGATCAGGAGACAGGGGGCTACGAGCAGTACTTC
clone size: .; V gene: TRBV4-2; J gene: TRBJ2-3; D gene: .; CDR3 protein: CASSQVLSWGEVDTQYF; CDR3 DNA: TGTGCCAGCAGCCAAGTGTTGAGCTGGGGCGAGGTGGATACGCAGTATTTT
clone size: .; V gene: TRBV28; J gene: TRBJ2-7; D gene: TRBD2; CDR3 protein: CASSPGGTGSYEQYF; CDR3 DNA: TGTGCCAGCAGTCCGGGAGGAACAGGCTCCTACGAGCAGTACTTC
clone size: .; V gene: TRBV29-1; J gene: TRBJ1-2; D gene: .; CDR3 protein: CSVVLSGNPSYTF; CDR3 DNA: TGCAGCGTTGTTCTTTCGGGAAATCCGTCCTACACCTTC
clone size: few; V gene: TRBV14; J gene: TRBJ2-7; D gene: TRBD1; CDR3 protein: CASRAGTGRGGYEQYF; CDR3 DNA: TGTGCCAGCAGAGCCGGGACAGGACGAGGGGGTTACGAGCAGTACTTC
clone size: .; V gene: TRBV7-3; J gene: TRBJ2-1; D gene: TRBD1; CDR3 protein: CASSSNPGQVGYNEQFF; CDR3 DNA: TGTGCCAGCAGCTCGAATCCGGGACAGGTGGGGTACAATGAGCAGTTCTTC
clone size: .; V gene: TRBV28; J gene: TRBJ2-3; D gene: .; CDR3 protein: CASRSSGSTDTQYF; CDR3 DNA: TGTGCCAGCAGATCCAGCGGAAGCACAGATACGCAGTATTTT
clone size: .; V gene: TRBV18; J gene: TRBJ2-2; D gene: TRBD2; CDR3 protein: CASSPQAGGQSGELFF; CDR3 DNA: TGTGCCAGCTCACCACAGGCGGGAGGCCAGTCCGGGGAGCTGTTTTTT
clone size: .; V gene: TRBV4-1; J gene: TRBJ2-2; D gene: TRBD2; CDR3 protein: CASSPLLAGGPGGELFF; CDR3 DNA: TGCGCCAGCAGCCCGTTATTAGCGGGAGGGCCTGGCGGGGAGCTGTTTTTT
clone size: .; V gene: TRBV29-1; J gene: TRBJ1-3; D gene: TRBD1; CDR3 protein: CSVSQGAGNTIYF; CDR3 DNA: TGCAGCGTTTCACAGGGGGCTGGAAACACCATATATTTT
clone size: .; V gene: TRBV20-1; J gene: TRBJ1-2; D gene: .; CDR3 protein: CSARSVYGYTF; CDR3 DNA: TGCAGTGCTAGGTCTGTCTATGGCTACACCTTC